Each of the 20 T cell receptor beta chains below was sequenced from the same sample in a study of CD8 T cells in ankylosing spondylitis. TCRdb re-derived calls from the 5' RACE reads in MiXCR, one entry per CDR3 protein. Among 500,000 to 550,000 distinct CDR3 sequences listed, over 9.5% were seen once. Their antigens remain unidentified. Study results and limitations: A motif of 7 to 9 highly homologous TCR beta variants was seen as apparently characteristic of ankylosing spondylitis blood.

The source material was blood, either unsorted or a sorted T cell fraction (not recorded which). The receptors stem from a male donor with ankylosing spondylitis.

This clonotype has at least ten counts. This sequence joins TRBV4-2 and TRBJ2-2; unclear D gene. V lost 3 bases to trimming and J lost 4 bases, with 3 bases between them. CDR3 length equals 12 residues. CDR1 and CDR2 from the germline V gene are LGHNA and YNFKEQ. CDR3 sequence: CASSQITGELFF. CDR3 in DNA: TGTGCCAGCAGCCAGATCACCGGGGAGCTGTTTTTT.

This chain joins TRBV14 and TRBJ2-2; TRBD2 aligns across 7 bases. With 0 bases clipped from V and 4 bases from J, the junction kept 8 bases outside the gene matches. Germline lookup yields CDR1 SGHDN and CDR2 FVKESK. This CDR3 region has 17 residues. The CDR3 loop reads CASSQDSASGRTGELFF. The CDR3 DNA is TGTGCCAGCAGCCAAGATTCGGCTAGCGGCCGCACCGGGGAGCTGTTTTTT. Variable domain in full (rest from reference TRBV14 and TRBJ2-2): EAGVTQFPSHSVIEKGQTVTLRCDPISGHDNLYWYRRVMGKEIKFLLHFVKESKQDESGMPNNRFLAERTGGTYSTLKVQPAELEDSGVYFCASSQDSASGRTGELFFGEGSRLTVL.

This clonotype appeared a few times. The chain combines TRBV29-1 with TRBJ2-3; 10 bases line up with TRBD2. J lost 1 base, V lost 8 bases, and 6 bases had no gene match. The CDR3 is 14 residues long. The germline V gene has CDR1 SQVTM and CDR2 ANQGSEA. CDR3: CSSEGTSGTDTQYF. In DNA, the CDR3 is TGCAGCTCTGAGGGGACTAGCGGCACAGATACGCAGTATTTT.

This clonotype was observed a handful of times. The rearrangement joins TRBV30 to TRBJ1-4; D is undetermined. CDR3 length: 13 amino acids. Germline CDR1 and CDR2: GTSNPN and SVGIG (reference sequence). Trimming cost V 3 bases and J 4 bases, with 9 bases left between them. CDR3 bases: TGTGCCTGGAGAGACGGATATAATGAAAAACTGTTTTTT. It codes for CAWRDGYNEKLFF.

This clonotype occurred many times. The genes are TRBV12-3 or TRBV12-4 and TRBJ2-7; no clear D. V was clipped by 6 bases and J by 3 bases, with 9 bases between them. CDR3 length equals 12 residues. The CDR3 nucleotides are TGTGCCAGCAGAGCCGACCACTACGAGCAGTACTTC. It specifies CASRADHYEQYF.

The J gene is TRBJ1-4, the V gene TRBV18; 9 nucleotides match TRBD1. V lost 2 bases to trimming and J lost 8 bases; unmatched junction nucleotides: 9. Germline-derived CDR1 and CDR2 are KGHSH and LQKENI. There are 16 residues in the CDR3. This chain's CDR3 is CASSPNQQGAKEKLFF. DNA for the CDR3: TGTGCCAGCTCACCAAATCAACAGGGGGCGAAGGAAAAACTGTTTTTT.

This clonotype came up a few times. This chain joins TRBV5-1 and TRBJ2-5, with 10 bases aligning to TRBD2. This CDR3 spans 13 amino acids. The J segment lost 5 bases and the V segment lost 4 bases, leaving 2 bases of the junction unmatched. CDR1 is SGHRS and CDR2 is YFSETQ in the germline V gene. As DNA, the CDR3 is TGCGCCAGCAGCGGGGGACTAGCGGAGACCCAGTACTTC. Translating gives CASSGGLAETQYF. Full variable domain (missing parts from reference TRBV5-1 and TRBJ2-5): KAGVTQTPRYLIKTRGQQVTLSCSPISGHRSVSWYQQTPGQGLQFLFEYFSETQRNKGNFPGRFSGRQFSNSRSEMNVSTLELGDSALYLCASSGGLAETQYFGPGTRLLVL.

The CDR3 DNA reads as TGTGCCATCAATGGGACAGGGGGCATTAGGAACACTGAAGCTTTCTTT. This encodes CAINGTGGIRNTEAFF. The chain is built from TRBV10-3 and TRBJ1-1, with 12 bases identical to TRBD1. The V segment lost 7 bases and the J segment 1 base; nucleotides outside the gene matches: 7. This CDR3 comprises 16 residues. Germline CDR1 ENHRY, CDR2 SYGVKD.

This clonotype has ten or more counts. The chain combines TRBV5-1 with TRBJ2-3; 13 bases agree with TRBD2. Per germline, CDR1 SGHRS and CDR2 YFSETQ. Losses at the gene ends were 2 bases for V and 4 bases for J; bases not matched to a gene: 4. This CDR3 is built from 16 residues. The CDR3 DNA follows: TGCGCCAGCAGCTTCGGACTAGCGGGAGAGGCAGATACGCAGTATTTT. This gives the protein CASSFGLAGEADTQYF. The full variable domain, with the rest looked up from reference TRBV5-1 and TRBJ2-3, is KAGVTQTPRYLIKTRGQQVTLSCSPISGHRSVSWYQQTPGQGLQFLFEYFSETQRNKGNFPGRFSGRQFSNSRSEMNVSTLELGDSALYLCASSFGLAGEADTQYFGPGTRLTVL.

This clonotype showed up many times. This chain links TRBV11-2 with TRBJ2-1; 8 positions agree with TRBD2. CDR1 is SGHAT, CDR2 FQNNGV, per germline. Losses at the gene ends were 5 bases for V and 2 bases for J; bases not matched to a gene: 2. The CDR3 is made up of 14 amino acids. CDR3 bases: TGTGCCAGCAGCGATAGCGGGGCCTACAATGAGCAGTTCTTC. This translates into CASSDSGAYNEQFF.

V is TRBV7-2 and J is TRBJ2-2, with D tentatively TRBD1 (6 bases). V lost 4 bases to trimming and J lost 6 bases, with 15 bases between them. From germline, CDR1 is SGHTA and CDR2 FQGNSA. CDR3 length: 15 amino acids. As DNA, the CDR3 is TGTGCCAGCAGCTCAACGCCAGGGGCCCCCGGGGAGCTGTTTTTT. Its protein is CASSSTPGAPGELFF.

In its sample, this clonotype was seen a few times. V is TRBV15 and J is TRBJ2-1; D possibly corresponds to TRBD2 (6 bases). The V gene lost 9 bases and the J gene lost 0 bases, with 12 bases spanning the gap. The CDR3 length is 14 residues. Germline CDR1 is LNHNV and CDR2 is YYDKDF (reference sequence). CDR3 DNA: TGTGCCACAAACCGGGGGACCTCCTACAATGAGCAGTTCTTC. This encodes CATNRGTSYNEQFF.

This clonotype was seen a handful of times. The chain uses TRBV15 and TRBJ1-3, with TRBD1 as a possible D gene (5 bases). The CDR3 is 17 amino acids. Trimming took off 0 bases at V and 0 bases at J, with 12 bases between the two ends. CDR1 is LNHNV, CDR2 YYDKDF, per germline (reference sequence). The CDR3 protein is CATSRDLGTFSGNTIYF. CDR3 nucleotides: TGTGCCACCAGCAGAGATCTTGGGACCTTCTCTGGAAACACCATATATTTT. The full variable domain, rest sourced from reference TRBV15 and TRBJ1-3, is DAMVIQNPRYQVTQFGKPVTLSCSQTLNHNVMYWYQQKSSQAPKLLFHYYDKDFNNEADTPDNFQSRRPNTSFCFLDIRSPGLGDTAMYLCATSRDLGTFSGNTIYFGEGSWLTVV.

The rearrangement uses TRBV20-1 and TRBJ2-1, with D maybe TRBD2 (5 bases). V was trimmed by 0 bases and J by 0 bases, leaving 9 bases between them. Germline-derived CDR1 and CDR2 are DFQATT and SNEGSKA (reference sequence). There are 15 residues in the CDR3. CDR3 loop: CSARDPGLSYNEQFF. The CDR3 DNA is TGCAGTGCTAGAGATCCCGGACTCTCCTACAATGAGCAGTTCTTC.

A few counts support this clonotype. CDR3 nucleotide sequence: TGTGCCAGCAGCTTAGGTCCAGGGATCCAAGAGACCCAGTACTTC. Protein: CASSLGPGIQETQYF. The chain links TRBV11-2 to TRBJ2-5, with a possible D match to TRBD1 (5 bases). The germline V and J ends were trimmed by 1 base and 1 base, with 10 bases remaining between them. The germline CDR1 and CDR2 sequences are SGHAT and FQNNGV. The CDR3 runs to 15 residues.

This clonotype came up a few times. V is TRBV9 and J is TRBJ2-1; D may be TRBD2 (7 bases). V lost 3 bases and J 2 bases, leaving 12 bases between the germline ends. The germline CDR1 and CDR2 sequences are SGDLS and YYNGEE. The CDR3 spans 15 residues. The CDR3 is CASSEGGGPYNEQFF. The CDR3 coding sequence is TGTGCCAGCAGCGAGGGCGGGGGCCCCTACAATGAGCAGTTCTTC. Looking up the rest from reference TRBV9 and TRBJ2-1 gives the full variable domain: DSGVTQTPKHLITATGQRVTLRCSPRSGDLSVYWYQQSLDQGLQFLIQYYNGEERAKGNILERFSAQQFPDLHSELNLSSLELGDSALYFCASSEGGGPYNEQFFGPGTRLTVL.

This clonotype was detected many times. The chain uses TRBV20-1 and TRBJ1-2; D not resolved. V lost 3 bases, J lost 6 bases, and 14 bases lay in between. This CDR3 spans 13 amino acids. The germline gives CDR1 DFQATT, CDR2 SNEGSKA (reference sequence). CDR3 amino acids: CSASGHSRDGYTF. CDR3 sequence (DNA): TGCAGTGCTAGTGGGCACAGCCGGGATGGCTACACCTTC.

This clonotype came up a few times. The V gene is TRBV20-1, the J gene TRBJ1-1; the D is unclear. The CDR3 contains 15 residues. With 1 base removed from V and 1 base from J, the gap between germline ends came to 13 bases. Germline V gene sequence: CDR1 DFQATT, CDR2 SNEGSKA (reference sequence). The CDR3 protein is CSARGGDASNTEAFF. The CDR3 DNA follows: TGCAGTGCTAGAGGAGGCGACGCCTCGAACACTGAAGCTTTCTTT.

This clonotype has at least ten counts. The CDR3 here is CASSQDNRGNQPQHF. The CDR3 coding sequence is TGTGCCAGCAGCCAAGATAACCGGGGCAATCAGCCCCAGCATTTT. The chain uses TRBV3-1 and TRBJ1-5; unclear D gene. The CDR3 consists of 15 residues. Germline V gene sequence: CDR1 LGHDT, CDR2 YNNKEL (reference sequence). Between the trimmed V and J ends, which lost 0 bases and 2 bases, there was a span of 8 bases.

The chain carries TRBV18 and TRBJ1-1; D is unclear. The CDR3 extends over 14 amino acids. V was cut by 6 bases and J by 0 bases, with 11 bases left in between. The V gene's germline CDR1 is KGHSH and CDR2 LQKENI. CDR3 nucleotide sequence: TGTGCCAGCTCTACGGTCCTTTTGAACACTGAAGCTTTCTTT. It codes for CASSTVLLNTEAFF.